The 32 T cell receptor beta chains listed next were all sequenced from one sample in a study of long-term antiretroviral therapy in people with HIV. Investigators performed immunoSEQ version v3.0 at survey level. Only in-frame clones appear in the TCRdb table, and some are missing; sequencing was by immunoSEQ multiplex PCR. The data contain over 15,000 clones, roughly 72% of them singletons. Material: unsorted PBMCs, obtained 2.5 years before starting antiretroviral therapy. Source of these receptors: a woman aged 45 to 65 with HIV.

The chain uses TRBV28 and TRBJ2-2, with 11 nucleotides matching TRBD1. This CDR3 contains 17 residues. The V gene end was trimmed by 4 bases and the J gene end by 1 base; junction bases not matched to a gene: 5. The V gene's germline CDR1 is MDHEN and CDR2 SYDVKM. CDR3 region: CASSSGQGARNTGELFF. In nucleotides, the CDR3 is TGTGCCAGCAGTTCAGGACAGGGGGCTCGGAACACCGGGGAGCTGTTTTTT.

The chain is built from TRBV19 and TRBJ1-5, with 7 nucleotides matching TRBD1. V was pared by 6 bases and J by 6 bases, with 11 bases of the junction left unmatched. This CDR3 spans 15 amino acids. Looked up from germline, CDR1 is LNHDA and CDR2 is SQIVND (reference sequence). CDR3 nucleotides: TGTGCCAGTAGCCATACGGGACAGTTCCTTCAGCCCCAGCATTTT. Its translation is CASSHTGQFLQPQHF.

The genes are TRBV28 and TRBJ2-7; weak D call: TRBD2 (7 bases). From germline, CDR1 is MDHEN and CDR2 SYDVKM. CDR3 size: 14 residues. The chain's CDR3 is CAVWGGARSYEQYF. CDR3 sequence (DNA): TGTGCTGTATGGGGGGGGGCCAGGTCCTACGAGCAGTACTTC. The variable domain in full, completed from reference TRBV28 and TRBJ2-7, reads DVKVTQSSRYLVKRTGEKVFLECVQDMDHENMFWYRQDPGLGLRLIYFSYDVKMKEKGDIPEGYSVSREKKERFSLILESASTNQTSMYLCAVWGGARSYEQYFGPGTRLTVT.

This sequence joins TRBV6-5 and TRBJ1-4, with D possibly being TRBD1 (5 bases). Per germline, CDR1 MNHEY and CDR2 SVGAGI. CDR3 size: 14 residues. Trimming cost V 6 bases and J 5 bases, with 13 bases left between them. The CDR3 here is CASSQGRMNEKLFF. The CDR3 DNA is TGTGCCAGCAGCCAGGGACGGATGAATGAAAAACTGTTTTTT.

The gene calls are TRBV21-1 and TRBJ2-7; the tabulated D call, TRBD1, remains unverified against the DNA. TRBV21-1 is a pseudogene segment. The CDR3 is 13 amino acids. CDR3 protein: CASSPRQGYEQYF. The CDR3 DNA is TGTGCCAGCAGCCCCAGACAGGGCTACGAGCAGTACTTC.

The CDR3 region is CASSPRTAYSNQPQHF. For the CDR3, the DNA is TGTGCCAGCAGCCCCCGGACAGCATATAGCAATCAGCCCCAGCATTTT. This rearrangement joins TRBV21-1 to TRBJ1-5; the table's TRBD1 call for D was not verified on the DNA. TRBV21-1 is a known pseudogene. There are 16 residues in the CDR3.

Written as DNA, the CDR3 is TGTGCCAGCAGGGTCTCCGGGGAGCTGTTTTTT. This translates into CASRVSGELFF. The chain combines TRBV2 with TRBJ2-2; D is ambiguous. This CDR3 is built from 11 residues. V shed 6 bases and J shed 6 bases, with 5 bases lying between them. Per the germline V gene, CDR1 is SNHLY and CDR2 is FYNNEI.

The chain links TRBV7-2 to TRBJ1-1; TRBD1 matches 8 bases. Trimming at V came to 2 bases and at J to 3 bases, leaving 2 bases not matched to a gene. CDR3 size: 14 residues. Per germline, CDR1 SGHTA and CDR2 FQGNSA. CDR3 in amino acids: CASSLHRGDTEAFF. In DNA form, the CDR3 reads TGTGCCAGCAGCTTACACAGGGGGGACACTGAAGCTTTCTTT.

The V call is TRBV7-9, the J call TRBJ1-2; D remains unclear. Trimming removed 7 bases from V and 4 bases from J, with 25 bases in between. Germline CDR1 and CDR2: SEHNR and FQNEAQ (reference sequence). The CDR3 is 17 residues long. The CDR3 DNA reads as TGTGCCAGCACCACTCGACCGGGCCCGACGAGCGTCTATGGCTACACCTTC. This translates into CASTTRPGPTSVYGYTF.

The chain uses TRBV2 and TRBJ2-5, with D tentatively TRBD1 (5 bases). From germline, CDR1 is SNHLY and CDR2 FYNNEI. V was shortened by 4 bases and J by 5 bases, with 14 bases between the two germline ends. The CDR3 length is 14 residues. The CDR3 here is CASSGARVGETQYF. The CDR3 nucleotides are TGTGCCAGCAGTGGGGCCAGGGTAGGCGAGACCCAGTACTTC.

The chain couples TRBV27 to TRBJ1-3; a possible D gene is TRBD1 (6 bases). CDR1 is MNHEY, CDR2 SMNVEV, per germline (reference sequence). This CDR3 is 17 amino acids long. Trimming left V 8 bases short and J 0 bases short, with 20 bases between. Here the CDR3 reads CASARTGIPFSGNTIYF. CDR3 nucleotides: TGTGCCAGCGCAAGAACAGGGATACCTTTCTCTGGAAACACCATATATTTT.

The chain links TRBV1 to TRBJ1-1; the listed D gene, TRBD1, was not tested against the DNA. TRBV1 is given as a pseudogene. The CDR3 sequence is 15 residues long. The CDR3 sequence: CTSSSGTGDDTEAFF. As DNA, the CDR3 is TGCACCAGCAGTTCCGGGACAGGGGATGACACTGAAGCTTTCTTT.

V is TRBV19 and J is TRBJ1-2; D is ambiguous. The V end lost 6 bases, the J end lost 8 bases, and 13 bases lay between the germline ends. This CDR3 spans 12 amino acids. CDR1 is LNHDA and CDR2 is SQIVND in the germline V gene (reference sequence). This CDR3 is CASRKETGGYTF. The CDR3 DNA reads TGTGCCAGTAGGAAAGAGACGGGGGGCTACACCTTC.

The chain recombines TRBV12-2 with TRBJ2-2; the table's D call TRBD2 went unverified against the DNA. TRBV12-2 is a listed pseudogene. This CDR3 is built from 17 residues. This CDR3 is CASRLGGGGFITGELFF. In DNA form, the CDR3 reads TGTGCAAGTCGCTTAGGGGGCGGGGGGTTTATTACCGGGGAGCTGTTTTTT.

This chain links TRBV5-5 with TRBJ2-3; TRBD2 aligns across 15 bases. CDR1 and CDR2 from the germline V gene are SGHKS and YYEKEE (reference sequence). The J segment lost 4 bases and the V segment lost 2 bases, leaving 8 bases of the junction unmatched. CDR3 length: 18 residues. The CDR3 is CASSFGLAGGPFSDTQYF. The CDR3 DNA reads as TGTGCCAGCAGCTTCGGACTAGCGGGGGGGCCATTCTCAGATACGCAGTATTTT.

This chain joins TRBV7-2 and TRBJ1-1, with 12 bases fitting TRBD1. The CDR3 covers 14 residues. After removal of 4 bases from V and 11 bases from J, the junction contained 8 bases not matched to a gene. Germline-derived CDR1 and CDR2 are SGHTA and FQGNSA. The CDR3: CASSSRDRGLEAFF. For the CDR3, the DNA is TGTGCCAGCAGCTCTCGGGACAGGGGGCTTGAGGCTTTCTTT. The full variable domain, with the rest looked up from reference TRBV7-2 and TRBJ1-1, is GAGVSQSPSNKVTEKGKDVELRCDPISGHTALYWYRQSLGQGLEFLIYFQGNSAPDKSGLPSDRFSAERTGGSVSTLTIQRTQQEDSAVYLCASSSRDRGLEAFFGQGTRLTVV.

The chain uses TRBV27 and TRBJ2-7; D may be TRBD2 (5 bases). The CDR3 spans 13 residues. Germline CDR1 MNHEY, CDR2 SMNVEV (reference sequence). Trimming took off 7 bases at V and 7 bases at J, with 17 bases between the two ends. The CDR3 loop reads CASKGTRTGEQYF. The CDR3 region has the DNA TGTGCCAGCAAGGGCACCCGAACGGGGGAGCAGTACTTC.

The CDR3 nucleotides are TGTGCCAGGGGGACTAGCGGGGATTTTGAGACCCAGTACTTC. Amino acid sequence: CARGTSGDFETQYF. V gene TRBV7-9 combines with J gene TRBJ2-5, with 13 bases that match TRBD2. The CDR3 is 14 amino acids. CDR1 SEHNR and CDR2 FQNEAQ come from the germline V gene (reference sequence). V lost 9 bases and J lost 5; bases outside the gene matches: 6.

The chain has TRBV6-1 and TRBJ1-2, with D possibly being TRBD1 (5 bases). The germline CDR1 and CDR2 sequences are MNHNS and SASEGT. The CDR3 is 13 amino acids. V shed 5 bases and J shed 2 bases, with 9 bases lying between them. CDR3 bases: TGTGCCAGCAGTCCGGACACGAACTATGGCTACACCTTC. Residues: CASSPDTNYGYTF.

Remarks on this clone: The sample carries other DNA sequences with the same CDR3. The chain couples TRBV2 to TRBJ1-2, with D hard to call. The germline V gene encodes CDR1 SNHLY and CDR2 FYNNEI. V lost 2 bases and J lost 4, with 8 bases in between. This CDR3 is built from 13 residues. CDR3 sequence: CASSEPGRYGYTF. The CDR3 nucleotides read TGTGCCAGCAGTGAACCAGGCCGCTATGGCTACACCTTC.

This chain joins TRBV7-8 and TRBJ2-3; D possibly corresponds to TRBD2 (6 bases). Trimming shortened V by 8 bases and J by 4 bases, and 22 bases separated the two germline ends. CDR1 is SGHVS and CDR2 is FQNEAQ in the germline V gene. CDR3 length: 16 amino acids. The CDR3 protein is CASESATSSDPDTQYF. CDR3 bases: TGTGCCAGCGAAAGCGCGACTAGTTCTGACCCAGATACGCAGTATTTT.

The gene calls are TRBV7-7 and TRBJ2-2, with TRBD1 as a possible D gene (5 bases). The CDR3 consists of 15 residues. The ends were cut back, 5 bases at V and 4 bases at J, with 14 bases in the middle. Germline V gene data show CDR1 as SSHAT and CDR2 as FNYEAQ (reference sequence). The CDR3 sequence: CASSQAGQGTGELFF. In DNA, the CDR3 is TGTGCCAGCAGCCAAGCAGGGCAGGGCACCGGGGAGCTGTTTTTT.

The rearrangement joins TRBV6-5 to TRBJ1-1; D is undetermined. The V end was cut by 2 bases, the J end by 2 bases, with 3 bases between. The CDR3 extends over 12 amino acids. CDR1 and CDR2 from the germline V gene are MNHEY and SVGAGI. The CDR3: CASSYPNTEAFF. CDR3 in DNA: TGTGCCAGCAGTTACCCAAACACTGAAGCTTTCTTT.

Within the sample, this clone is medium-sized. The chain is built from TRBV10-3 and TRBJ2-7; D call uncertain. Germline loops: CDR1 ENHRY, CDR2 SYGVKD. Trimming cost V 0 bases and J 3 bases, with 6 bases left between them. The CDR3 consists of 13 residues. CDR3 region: CAISESSSYEQYV. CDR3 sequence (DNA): TGTGCCATCAGTGAGTCCTCTAGCTACGAGCAGTACGTC.

CDR3 coding DNA: TGCGCCAGCAGTCACGGACTAGCAACAGATACGCAGTATTTT. It translates to CASSHGLATDTQYF. V and J are TRBV5-1 and TRBJ2-3; the match to TRBD2 covers 8 bases. The germline V gene encodes CDR1 SGHRS and CDR2 YFSETQ. The junction had 5 bases not matched to a gene; V was cut back by 5 bases and J by 3 bases. The CDR3 contains 14 residues.

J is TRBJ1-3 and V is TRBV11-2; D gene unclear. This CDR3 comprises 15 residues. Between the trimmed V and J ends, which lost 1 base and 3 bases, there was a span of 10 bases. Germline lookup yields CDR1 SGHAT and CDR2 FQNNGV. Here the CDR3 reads CASSLASQLGNTIYF. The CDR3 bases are TGTGCCAGCAGCTTAGCGAGCCAGCTTGGAAACACCATATATTTT.

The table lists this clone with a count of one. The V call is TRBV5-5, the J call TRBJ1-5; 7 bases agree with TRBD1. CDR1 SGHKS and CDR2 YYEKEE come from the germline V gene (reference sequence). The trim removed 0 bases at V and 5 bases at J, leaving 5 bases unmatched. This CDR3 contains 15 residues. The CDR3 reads CASSLVTGNDQPQHF. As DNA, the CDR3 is TGTGCCAGCAGCTTGGTGACAGGGAATGATCAGCCCCAGCATTTT.

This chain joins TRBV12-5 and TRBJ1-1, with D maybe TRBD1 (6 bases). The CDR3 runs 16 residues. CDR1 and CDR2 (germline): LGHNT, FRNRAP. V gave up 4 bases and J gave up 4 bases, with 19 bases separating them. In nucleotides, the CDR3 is TGTGCTAGTGGTTCGGTCGCGGATCTGGGGGCCACTGAAGCTTTCTTT. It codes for CASGSVADLGATEAFF. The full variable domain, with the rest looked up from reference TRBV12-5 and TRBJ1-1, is DARVTQTPRHKVTEMGQEVTMRCQPILGHNTVFWYRQTMMQGLELLAYFRNRAPLDDSGMPKDRFSAEMPDATLATLKIQPSEPRDSAVYFCASGSVADLGATEAFFGQGTRLTVV.

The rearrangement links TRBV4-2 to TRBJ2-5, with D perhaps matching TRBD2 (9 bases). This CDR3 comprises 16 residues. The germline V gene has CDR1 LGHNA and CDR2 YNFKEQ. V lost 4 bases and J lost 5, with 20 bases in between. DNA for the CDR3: TGTGCCAGCAGCCCCGGACAGGGCAGCGGGGGGGAGACCCAGTACTTC. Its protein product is CASSPGQGSGGETQYF.

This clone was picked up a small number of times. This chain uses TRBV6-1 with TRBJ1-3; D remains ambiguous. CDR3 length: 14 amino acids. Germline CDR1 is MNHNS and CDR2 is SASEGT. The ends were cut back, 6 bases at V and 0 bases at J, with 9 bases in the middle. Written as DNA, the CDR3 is TGTGCCAGCAGCACCGGGATCTCTGGAAACACCATATATTTT. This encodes CASSTGISGNTIYF.

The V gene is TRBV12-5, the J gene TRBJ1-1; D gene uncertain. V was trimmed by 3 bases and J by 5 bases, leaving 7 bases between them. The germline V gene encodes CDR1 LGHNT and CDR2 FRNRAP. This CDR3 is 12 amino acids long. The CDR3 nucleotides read TGTGCTAGTGGTTTCGATAAAACTGAAGCTTTCTTT. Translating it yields CASGFDKTEAFF.

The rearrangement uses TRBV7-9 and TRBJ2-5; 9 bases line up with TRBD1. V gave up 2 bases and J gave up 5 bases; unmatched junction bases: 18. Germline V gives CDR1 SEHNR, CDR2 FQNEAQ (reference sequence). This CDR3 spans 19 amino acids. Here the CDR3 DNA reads TGTGCCAGCAGCTTATTAGGTGGTGGTACAGGGGGCTGGGAGGAGACCCAGTACTTC. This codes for CASSLLGGGTGGWEETQYF.